The clone carrying this T cell receptor (beta chain) was recorded once. This sample is drawn from a study of blood T cell repertoires in COVID-19. Study context: Nucleic acid was either cDNA or gDNA, and it came from T cells, B-cell-depleted T cells, or PBMCs.

This CDR3 contains 15 residues. CDR1 and CDR2 (germline): MNHEY, SMNVEV (reference sequence). Trimming at V came to 6 bases and at J to 3 bases, leaving 6 bases not matched to a gene. Seattle patients were enrolled during active infection and followed longitudinally. Profiling relied on immunoSEQ multiplex PCR, and the TCRdb table lists in-frame clones only, not all of them. Of some 400,000 clones in the sample, about 87% were seen once. J is TRBJ2-2 and V is TRBV27; 8 bases are shared with TRBD1. What was sequenced was peripheral blood. This clonotype was sampled from a woman aged 55-69 years with COVID-19, enrolled during active disease. Here the CDR3 DNA reads TGTGCCAGCAGGACAGGGGTCCCTTACACCGGGGAGCTGTTTTTT. Its translation: CASRTGVPYTGELFF.